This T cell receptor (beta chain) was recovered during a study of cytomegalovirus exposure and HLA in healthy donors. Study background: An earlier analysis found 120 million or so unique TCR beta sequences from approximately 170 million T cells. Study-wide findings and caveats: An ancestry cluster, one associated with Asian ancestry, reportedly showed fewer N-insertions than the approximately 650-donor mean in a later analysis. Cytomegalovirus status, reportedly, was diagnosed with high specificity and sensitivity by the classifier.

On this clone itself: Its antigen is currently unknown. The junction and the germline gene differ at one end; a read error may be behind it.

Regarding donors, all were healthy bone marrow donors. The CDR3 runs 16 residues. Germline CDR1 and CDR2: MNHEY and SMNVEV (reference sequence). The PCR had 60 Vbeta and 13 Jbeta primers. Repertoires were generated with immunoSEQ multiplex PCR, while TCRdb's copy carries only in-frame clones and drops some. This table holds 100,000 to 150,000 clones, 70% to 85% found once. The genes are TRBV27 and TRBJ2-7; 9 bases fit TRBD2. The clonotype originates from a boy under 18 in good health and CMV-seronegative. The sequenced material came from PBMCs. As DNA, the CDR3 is TGTGCCAGCATTTTAAGAGCGGGAGGTTCCGTATACGAGCAGTACTTC. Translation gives CASILRAGGSVYEQYF.